The 18 T cell receptor beta chains presented below share a single source sample, sequenced in a study of T cell repertoires in cytomegalovirus infection. No antigen has been assigned to these receptors. Each CDR3 protein gets one entry after TCRdb re-called the reads with MiXCR. Of roughly 920,000 distinct CDR3 sequences listed, roughly 30% are singletons. The material was cultured CD8+ T cells from PBMCs, obtained from culture after CMV antigen stimulation. These receptor sequences come from a human donor in good health (CMV status not recorded). Some clones in this sample may be carry-over from other donors' samples.

The rearrangement links TRBV20-1 to TRBJ2-7; 8 bases align to TRBD1. The germline V gene has CDR1 DFQATT and CDR2 SNEGSKA (reference sequence). V was clipped by 5 bases and J by 3 bases; unmatched bases: 15. There are 16 residues in the CDR3. CDR3 protein: CSAAGQGGLLGYEQYV. The CDR3, as DNA: TGCAGTGCTGCAGGACAGGGAGGACTTTTGGGCTACGAGCAGTACGTC.

V is TRBV29-1 and J is TRBJ2-7; tentative D call: TRBD1 (5 bases). V dropped 1 base and J dropped 2 bases, with 12 bases sitting between them. The germline CDR1 and CDR2 sequences are SQVTM and ANQGSEA. The CDR3 spans 14 residues. The DNA of the CDR3 is TGCAGCGTTGAAGGATCGGGCAGGGCCTACGAGCAGTACTTC. This translates into CSVEGSGRAYEQYF.

The chain links TRBV19 to TRBJ2-3, with D uncertain. Germline CDR1 is LNHDA and CDR2 is SQIVND (reference sequence). The CDR3 is made up of 15 amino acids. V lost 6 bases and J 5 bases, leaving 18 bases between the germline ends. The DNA of the CDR3 is TGTGCCAGTAGCCCCCGAACTTTGTGGGGAGATACGCAGTATTTT. Amino acid sequence: CASSPRTLWGDTQYF.

As concerns this clonotype: It may be a read error: a sequence one base away is much more abundant. The chain joins TRBV7-2 to TRBJ2-6; tentatively, D is TRBD1 (6 bases). CDR1 SGHTA and CDR2 FQGNSA come from the germline V gene. This CDR3 contains 15 residues. The CDR3 sequence: CVSRPPGAGANVLTF. The CDR3 nucleotides read TGTGTCAGCAGACCGCCAGGGGCCGGGGCCAACGTCCTGACTTTC. Full variable domain (remainder filled in from reference TRBV7-2 and TRBJ2-6): GAGVSQSPSNKVTEKGKDVELRCDPISGHTALYWYRQSLGQGLEFLIYFQGNSAPDKSGLPSDRFSAERTGGSVSTLTIQRTQQEDSAVYLCVSRPPGAGANVLTFGAGSRLTVL.

The chain combines TRBV29-1 with TRBJ2-2, with TRBD1 matching over 10 bases. The CDR3 consists of 13 residues. The V gene end was trimmed by 8 bases and the J gene end by 6 bases; junction bases not matched to a gene: 6. Germline V gives CDR1 SQVTM, CDR2 ANQGSEA. The CDR3 coding sequence is TGCAGCTCAGTAGGACAGGGGGCCGGGGAGCTGTTTTTT. Its translation: CSSVGQGAGELFF.

V gene TRBV4-1 combines with J gene TRBJ1-2; 9 bases are shared with TRBD1. V shed 6 bases, J shed 6 bases, and the junction held 11 bases outside the gene matches. Germline V gene lookup returns CDR1 MGHRA and CDR2 YSYEKL. This CDR3 has 15 amino acids. The CDR3 loop is CASSDPGTGIHGYTF. Here the CDR3 DNA reads TGCGCCAGCAGTGACCCCGGGACAGGGATTCATGGCTACACCTTC.

This clonotype has a handful of counts. The V gene is TRBV12-5, the J gene TRBJ1-2; D gene unclear. This CDR3 has 14 amino acids. Trimming cost V 5 bases and J 4 bases, with 14 bases left between them. Germline assignment: CDR1 LGHNT and CDR2 FRNRAP. In DNA, the CDR3 is TGTGCTAGTGGTCCTCAGCCCTTTGTCTATGGCTACACCTTC. It is translated as CASGPQPFVYGYTF. The full variable domain, completed using reference TRBV12-5 and TRBJ1-2, is DARVTQTPRHKVTEMGQEVTMRCQPILGHNTVFWYRQTMMQGLELLAYFRNRAPLDDSGMPKDRFSAEMPDATLATLKIQPSEPRDSAVYFCASGPQPFVYGYTFGSGTRLTVV.

This clonotype showed up just a few times. The CDR3 sequence is CASSDTIFSEAFF. The CDR3 bases are TGTGCCAGCAGTGACACTATTTTTTCTGAAGCTTTCTTT. V and J are TRBV6-1 and TRBJ1-1; D is uncertain. Trimming took off 3 bases at V and 6 bases at J, with 11 bases between the two ends. CDR3 length: 13 amino acids. The germline CDR1 and CDR2 sequences are MNHNS and SASEGT.

This clonotype turned up a few times. This CDR3 is CASSLGREAKNIQYF. CDR3 DNA: TGTGCCAGCAGCTTAGGCAGGGAGGCCAAAAACATTCAGTACTTC. The rearrangement uses TRBV7-9 and TRBJ2-4, with D perhaps given as TRBD1 or TRBD2 (5 bases each). This CDR3 has 15 residues. Trimming left V 1 base short and J 1 base short, with 8 bases between. Germline V gene data show CDR1 as SEHNR and CDR2 as FQNEAQ (reference sequence).

This clonotype has only a few counts. V is TRBV3-1 and J is TRBJ1-2; D unresolved. The germline CDR1 and CDR2 sequences are LGHDT and YNNKEL (reference sequence). V shed 1 base and J shed 5 bases, with 8 bases lying between them. The CDR3 is 13 residues long. CDR3 nucleotide sequence: TGTGCCAGCAGCCAAGTAGACAAGTATGGCTACACCTTC. Amino acids: CASSQVDKYGYTF.

The chain links TRBV2 to TRBJ1-1; D not certain. Germline V gene sequence: CDR1 SNHLY, CDR2 FYNNEI. The CDR3 length is 12 residues. V shed 8 bases and J shed 0 bases, with 7 bases lying between them. The CDR3: CASEGMNTEAFF. In DNA, the CDR3 is TGTGCCAGCGAGGGAATGAACACTGAAGCTTTCTTT.

This clonotype was seen only once. The chain combines TRBV12-3 or TRBV12-4 with TRBJ2-1; 7 nucleotides agree with TRBD1. This CDR3 is built from 18 residues. Trimming cost V 6 bases and J 8 bases; bases outside gene matches: 22. The CDR3 DNA sequence: TGTGCCAGCAGCTCCCCCATAGGATCCTATTTTACAGGGGATGAGCAGTTCTTC. Translation: CASSSPIGSYFTGDEQFF.

J is TRBJ2-1 and V is TRBV28; TRBD1 is a possible D gene (5 bases). The V and J ends lost 5 bases and 2 bases respectively, with 13 bases between them. CDR1 is MDHEN and CDR2 is SYDVKM in the germline V gene. The CDR3 sequence is 15 residues long. In nucleotides, the CDR3 is TGTGCCAGCAGTCATTCAGGGTTCCCCTACAATGAGCAGTTCTTC. Residues: CASSHSGFPYNEQFF.

The table lists this clonotype with a few counts. The V call is TRBV7-9, the J call TRBJ2-7; the D gene is possibly TRBD2 (5 bases). Trimming took 1 base from V and 7 from J, leaving 17 bases between them. Germline values: CDR1 SEHNR, CDR2 FQNEAQ (reference sequence). This CDR3 contains 15 residues. The CDR3 reads CASSLVTGTPGEQYV. The CDR3 DNA reads as TGTGCCAGCAGCTTAGTTACGGGAACGCCTGGGGAGCAGTACGTC.

The genes are TRBV6-1 and TRBJ1-2; 8 positions match TRBD1. Trimming at V came to 2 bases and at J to 4 bases, leaving 9 bases not matched to a gene. Germline lookup yields CDR1 MNHNS and CDR2 SASEGT. This CDR3 is built from 16 residues. The CDR3 sequence is CASSESGQGFLYGYTF. The CDR3 DNA sequence: TGTGCCAGCAGTGAATCCGGACAGGGTTTTCTCTATGGCTACACCTTC.

The chain is built from TRBV7-2 and TRBJ2-3, with D perhaps given as TRBD1 or TRBD2 (6 bases each). Trimming stripped 4 bases from V and 3 bases from J, with 14 bases between. The CDR3 is 15 amino acids. The germline V gene has CDR1 SGHTA and CDR2 FQGNSA. The CDR3 reads CASSYSGGTTDTQYF. DNA for the CDR3: TGTGCCAGCAGCTATAGTGGGGGGACAACAGATACGCAGTATTTT.

There are a few counts of this clonotype. Here the CDR3 reads CASSFPTRTGNLMNTEAFF. The DNA for the CDR3 is TGTGCCAGCAGCTTCCCTACCCGGACAGGGAACCTCATGAACACTGAAGCTTTCTTT. This chain links TRBV7-8 with TRBJ1-1, with TRBD1 matching over 8 bases. Germline V CDR1 and CDR2: SGHVS, FQNEAQ. The CDR3 sequence is 19 residues long. V lost 3 bases and J lost 0; bases outside the gene matches: 15.

The table lists this clonotype with a count of one. A junction boundary mismatches the germline segment, possibly from a read error. The rearrangement links TRBV7-9 to TRBJ1-2, with 8 bases fitting TRBD1. The germline V gene encodes CDR1 SEHNR and CDR2 FQNEAQ (reference sequence). The CDR3 spans 15 residues. This chain's CDR3 is CASSQSTGGNYDYTF. The CDR3 DNA reads as TGTGCCAGCAGCCAATCAACAGGGGGGAACTATGACTACACCTTC.